At least ten counts were recorded for the clone carrying this T cell receptor (beta chain). The antigen is not known. In the library, individual cDNA molecules carried attached unique molecular identifiers. TCRdb called the 5' RACE reads again in MiXCR, with one record for every CDR3 protein. The sample shows tens of thousands of distinct CDR3 sequences, about 12% of them seen only once. The sample originates from a study of early T cells in non-severe SARS-CoV-2 infection. Study in general: Sequencing input comprised bulk RNA from unsorted whole blood; chain pairing was not available. The study's findings and limits: The matching step, a VDJdb search, favored anti-spike CD8 responses and missed private and CD4 specificities.

The length of the CDR3 is 14 residues. Germline assignment: CDR1 LNHDA and CDR2 SQIVND (reference sequence). V dropped 4 bases and J dropped 5 bases, with 12 bases sitting between them. The origin of this receptor is an adult who was a healthcare worker with PCR-confirmed SARS-CoV-2 infection or an uninfected control (not recorded which). The donor label of this sample is uncertain. Sequencing was performed on whole blood, taken at baseline. The rearrangement joins TRBV19 to TRBJ1-5; maybe TRBD1 (5 bases). CDR3 nucleotides: TGTGCCAGTAGTAAGTCCGAGGGGTATCAGCCCCAGCATTTT. Protein sequence: CASSKSEGYQPQHF. The whole variable domain, filled in from reference TRBV19 and TRBJ1-5, reads DGGITQSPKYLFRKEGQNVTLSCEQNLNHDAMYWYRQDPGQGLRLIYYSQIVNDFQKGDIAEGYSVSREKKESFPLTVTSAQKNPTAFYLCASSKSEGYQPQHFGDGTRLSIL.